The 9 T cell receptor beta chains presented below share a single source sample, sequenced in a study of metastatic and nonmetastatic thyroid tumors. Through MiXCR, TCRdb re-clonotyped the PCR reads. The sample shows more than 50,000 clones, 20% to 25% of them seen only once. All patients were treatment-naive before thyroid surgery. Sample: blood. All receptors come from a female donor with papillary thyroid cancer or a benign thyroid nodule (not recorded which). Some clones in this sample may be carry-over from other donors' samples.

Points on this clone: The conserved final phenylalanine or tryptophan is absent from the CDR3, which likely points to a read error. The chain combines TRBV5-1 with TRBJ2-3, with a possible D match to TRBD2 (5 bases). In germline, CDR1 is SGHRS, CDR2 YFSETQ. The CDR3 is 16 amino acids. The CDR3 here is CAISLRSSGNPDTQYI. In DNA, the CDR3 is TGCGCCATCAGCTTGAGGTCGTCCGGGAATCCAGATACGCAGTATATT.

At least ten counts were recorded for this clone. The chain employs TRBV10-3 and TRBJ2-7, with D maybe TRBD1 (5 bases). CDR1 ENHRY and CDR2 SYGVKD come from the germline V gene. The CDR3 is 12 residues long. The V end was cut by 5 bases, the J end by 2 bases, with 7 bases between. CDR3 residues: CAISLQAYEQYF. CDR3 nucleotide sequence: TGTGCCATCAGTTTACAGGCCTACGAGCAGTACTTC.

This clone is medium-sized (0.01 to 0.1%) in the sample. The chain recombines TRBV11-2 with TRBJ2-5; a weak D match, TRBD2 (6 bases). The V and J ends lost 2 bases and 2 bases respectively, with 12 bases between them. Germline-derived CDR1 and CDR2 are SGHAT and FQNNGV. The CDR3 runs 15 residues. CDR3 DNA: TGTGCCAGCAGCTTAACCTTTAGCGGACAAGAGACCCAGTACTTC. This sequence encodes CASSLTFSGQETQYF. Variable domain in full (rest from reference TRBV11-2 and TRBJ2-5): EAGVAQSPRYKIIEKRQSVAFWCNPISGHATLYWYQQILGQGPKLLIQFQNNGVVDDSQLPKDRFSAERLKGVDSTLKIQPAKLEDSAVYLCASSLTFSGQETQYFGPGTRLLVL.

This clone showed up many times. The CDR3 reads CASSQEDRITSGANVLTF. In nucleotides, the CDR3 is TGCGCCAGCAGCCAAGAGGACAGGATAACCTCTGGGGCCAACGTCCTGACTTTC. This chain connects TRBV4-1 to TRBJ2-6, with 7 bases lining up with TRBD1. The CDR3 covers 18 residues. CDR1 and CDR2 (germline): MGHRA, YSYEKL. Trimming at V came to 0 bases and at J to 0 bases, leaving 5 bases not matched to a gene.

In its sample, this clone was seen many times. This rearrangement joins TRBV30 to TRBJ1-5; maybe TRBD1 (6 bases). The CDR3 contains 13 residues. Germline V CDR1 and CDR2: GTSNPN, SVGIG (reference sequence). V was cut by 5 bases and J by 2 bases, with 10 bases left in between. CDR3 loop: CAWAPGGNQPQHF. The CDR3 DNA sequence: TGTGCCTGGGCCCCAGGGGGCAATCAGCCCCAGCATTTT.

This clone was counted many times. The CDR3 nucleotides are TGTGCCAGTAGTATAGATCCTAGCCGATCCTACGAGCAGTACTTC. Translation gives CASSIDPSRSYEQYF. The chain recombines TRBV19 with TRBJ2-7; the D gene is possibly TRBD2 (5 bases). The CDR3 sequence is 15 residues long. The V end was cut by 0 bases, the J end by 1 base, with 10 bases between. Germline CDR1 and CDR2: LNHDA and SQIVND (reference sequence).

Turning to this clone: This may arise from a read error, as a much more abundant clone is one base away. This chain joins TRBV15 and TRBJ2-5, with D tentatively TRBD1 (6 bases). Germline values: CDR1 LNHNV, CDR2 YYDKDF (reference sequence). The CDR3 is made up of 16 amino acids. This CDR3 reads CANSRDWDNHGVTQYF. DNA for the CDR3: TGTGCCAACAGCAGAGATTGGGACAACCATGGGGTGACCCAGTACTTC.

In this sample, this clone turned up a few times. The V call is TRBV5-1, the J call TRBJ2-7, with 7 positions matching TRBD1. The CDR3 has 17 amino acids. J was trimmed by 0 bases and V by 2 bases; bases with no gene match: 11. The V gene's germline CDR1 is SGHRS and CDR2 YFSETQ. CDR3 protein: CASSFLPGTAISYEQYF. DNA of the CDR3: TGCGCCAGCAGCTTCCTTCCTGGGACAGCGATCTCCTACGAGCAGTACTTC. The whole variable domain, filled in from reference TRBV5-1 and TRBJ2-7, reads KAGVTQTPRYLIKTRGQQVTLSCSPISGHRSVSWYQQTPGQGLQFLFEYFSETQRNKGNFPGRFSGRQFSNSRSEMNVSTLELGDSALYLCASSFLPGTAISYEQYFGPGTRLTVT.

This clone was detected ten times or more. The chain joins TRBV6-6 to TRBJ1-2; 11 nucleotides agree with TRBD1. Germline CDR1 MNHNY, CDR2 SVGAGI (reference sequence). This CDR3 comprises 18 residues. V trimming: 1 base; J trimming: 1 base; junction bases outside the gene matches: 8. CDR3 amino acids: CASSYYLWGQGVNYGYTF. The CDR3, as DNA: TGTGCCAGCAGTTACTACCTGTGGGGACAGGGGGTTAACTATGGCTACACCTTC.